The next 7 T cell receptor beta chains were all read from a single sample in a study of T cell clonality in common variable immunodeficiency. TCRdb's copy holds only in-frame clones and misses some; the assay was immunoSEQ multiplex PCR. The profile covers tens of thousands of clones, none occurring a single time. The sample consisted of peripheral blood mononuclear cells. The origin of the receptors is a person aged 18-69 years in good health.

This clone was observed a handful of times. The read terminates 3 residues before the CDR3 end, so the remaining end is supplied by the germline J gene. The chain is built from TRBV5-1 and TRBJ2-1, with a possible D match to TRBD2 (6 bases). Germline V gene lookup returns CDR1 SGHRS and CDR2 YFSETQ. The germline V and J ends were trimmed by 5 bases and 3 bases, with 12 bases remaining between them. This CDR3 has 14 amino acids. The CDR3 DNA, read in part, is TGCGCCAGCAGTGGGGGGAGCTTCTACAATGAG. Translating it yields CASSGGSFYNE. The CDR3 in its entirety is CASSGGSFYNEQFF.

This clone has ten or more counts. The read gets to within 3 residues of the CDR3 end, and the germline J gene fills in the rest. The rearrangement links TRBV20-1 to TRBJ1-2, with 7 bases matching TRBD1. This CDR3 has 12 amino acids. J gave up 4 bases and V 6 bases, and 5 bases lay outside the gene matches. Germline lookup yields CDR1 DFQATT and CDR2 SNEGSKA (reference sequence). The CDR3 protein is CSARQGSYGYTF. CDR3 DNA (partial): TGCAGTGCAAGACAGGGTAGCTATGGC.

This clone was counted at least ten times. From the germline J gene comes the end of the CDR3, since the read stops 3 residues before it. V and J are TRBV7-2 and TRBJ2-7; D is ambiguous. Trimming left V 5 bases short and J 5 bases short, with 13 bases between. Germline CDR1 reads SGHTA; CDR2 reads FQGNSA. The CDR3 is 13 residues long. CDR3 bases read: TGTGCCAGCAGCCGCCCTGTCAAGGACGAG. Encoded protein: CASSRPVKDE. In full, the CDR3 reads CASSRPVKDEQYF. The variable domain in full, completed from reference TRBV7-2 and TRBJ2-7, reads GAGVSQSPSNKVTEKGKDVELRCDPISGHTALYWYRQSLGQGLEFLIYFQGNSAPDKSGLPSDRFSAERTGGSVSTLTIQRTQQEDSAVYLCASSRPVKDEQYFGPGTRLTVT.

This clone has at least ten counts. It may be a read error: a sequence one base away is much more abundant. The read falls 3 residues short of the CDR3 end, and the missing part is taken from the germline J gene. The chain joins TRBV2 to TRBJ1-2; the match to TRBD1 covers 7 bases. The CDR3 has 13 residues. V lost 4 bases, J lost 5 bases, and 4 bases stayed unmatched. Germline values: CDR1 SNHLY, CDR2 FYNNEI. The CDR3 bases that were read are TGTGCCAGCAGTGGACAGGGACTTTATGGC. Residues: CASSGQGLYG. The full-length CDR3 reads as CASSGQGLYGYTF.

This clone occurred many times. The read comes to an end 3 residues before the CDR3 does, leaving the germline J gene to fill in the end. The chain carries TRBV19 and TRBJ2-7, with 9 positions matching TRBD1. The length of the CDR3 is 16 residues. Per the germline V gene, CDR1 is LNHDA and CDR2 is SQIVND (reference sequence). The J segment lost 2 bases and the V segment lost 6 bases, leaving 11 bases of the junction unmatched. CDR3 bases read: TGTGCCAGTAGGGGACCCGGACAGGGGTCTCCCTACGAG. As protein: CASRGPGQGSPYE. The complete CDR3 protein is CASRGPGQGSPYEQYF. The full variable domain, with the rest looked up from reference TRBV19 and TRBJ2-7, is DGGITQSPKYLFRKEGQNVTLSCEQNLNHDAMYWYRQDPGQGLRLIYYSQIVNDFQKGDIAEGYSVSREKKESFPLTVTSAQKNPTAFYLCASRGPGQGSPYEQYFGPGTRLTVT.

This clone was observed at least ten times. The read halts 3 residues ahead of the CDR3 end, with the missing end drawn from the germline J gene. The V gene is TRBV6-2 or TRBV6-3, the J gene TRBJ2-5; 10 bases are a match to TRBD2. The CDR3 spans 13 residues. The ends lost 8 bases at V and 5 bases at J; junction bases unmatched: 5. CDR1 is MNHEY, CDR2 SVGEGT, per germline. The covered CDR3 bases are TGTGCCAGCGAGCGGGGGGGCCTGGAGACC. Amino acids: CASERGGLET. The full CDR3 is CASERGGLETQYF.

The sample holds many counts of this clone. The read stops 3 residues short of the end of the CDR3; the missing end is completed from the germline J gene. This chain links TRBV5-5 with TRBJ1-4, with TRBD1 matching over 7 bases. This CDR3 contains 12 residues. Germline CDR1 reads SGHKS; CDR2 reads YYEKEE (reference sequence). The CDR3: CASSSGGYTLFF. Partial CDR3 DNA: TGTGCCAGCAGCTCAGGGGGGTATACA.